A selection of T cell receptor beta chains follows, all from one sample in a study of cytomegalovirus exposure and HLA in healthy donors. TCRdb keeps only in-frame clones here, not all; method: immunoSEQ multiplex PCR. The sample consists of hundreds of thousands of clones, around 90% of them appearing once. The sequencing input was PBMCs. The source is a woman aged 18 to 35 in good health and CMV-seronegative. CDR3s include the opening cysteine and the closing phenylalanine or tryptophan. A D gene is named only where the DNA matches it firmly. Only part of the rows carry a size: once, few, many, or a class if the clone is expanded.

clone size	V gene	J gene	D gene	CDR3 DNA	CDR3 protein
NA	TRBV19	TRBJ2-5	NA	TGTGCCAGTAGTAGCCGGGATAGAGAGACCCAGTACTTC	CASSSRDRETQYF
NA	TRBV5-1	TRBJ2-3	TRBD1	TGCGCCAGCAGCCGGGGACAGGGGGTAGATACGCAGTATTTT	CASSRGQGVDTQYF
NA	TRBV7-8	TRBJ2-1	TRBD2	TGTGCCAGCAGCGCGGGACTAGCGGGGGCCAGCAATGAGCAGTTCTTC	CASSAGLAGASNEQFF
NA	TRBV25-1	TRBJ1-6	NA	TGTGCCAGCAGTGAATCGAGTTCACCCCTCCACTTT	CASSESSSPLHF
NA	TRBV27	TRBJ2-5	NA	TGTGCCAGCAGTTTAACGGGGGTCCCCCAAGAGACCCAGTACTTC	CASSLTGVPQETQYF
NA	TRBV6-5	TRBJ1-1	NA	TGTGCCAGCAGTTACCGAGGACAGATTAACACTGAAGCTTTCTTT	CASSYRGQINTEAFF
NA	TRBV10-3	TRBJ1-3	TRBD1	TGTGCCATCAGTGATCAGGGACAGGGGATCGGAAACACCATATATTTT	CAISDQGQGIGNTIYF
NA	TRBV6-5	TRBJ2-3	NA	TGTGCCAGCAGTTACGATCCGGGGAAGTCGGCGCAGTATTTT	CASSYDPGKSAQYF
NA	TRBV12-5	TRBJ1-1	NA	TGTGCTAGTGCCCCTTACAGGGACATGAACACTGAAGCTTTCTTT	CASAPYRDMNTEAFF
NA	TRBV27	TRBJ1-5	NA	TGTGCCAGCAGTCAGGGATCGTATAGCAATCAGCCCCAGCATTTT	CASSQGSYSNQPQHF
NA	TRBV19	TRBJ2-7	TRBD1	TGTGCCAGCCGGGACAGGAGCTCCTACGAGCAGTACTTC	CASRDRSSYEQYF
NA	TRBV27	TRBJ2-3	NA	TGTGCCAGCAGTTTGCTAGGACTTCTCACAGATACGCAGTATTTT	CASSLLGLLTDTQYF
NA	TRBV5-1	TRBJ2-7	NA	TGCGCCAGCAGCTTGTACGGGGGGCCCTACGAGCAGTACTTC	CASSLYGGPYEQYF
NA	TRBV20-1	TRBJ2-2	NA	TGCAGTGCCTCAGGGGAGGGGGAGCTGTTTTTT	CSASGEGELFF
NA	TRBV7-2	TRBJ2-7	TRBD1	TGTGCCAGCAGCCTAATGGGACAGAGCTCCTACGAGCAGTACTTC	CASSLMGQSSYEQYF
NA	TRBV29-1	TRBJ2-3	NA	TGCAGCGTTGAGGGGGCCTTCACAGATACGCAGTATTTT	CSVEGAFTDTQYF
NA	TRBV5-1	TRBJ1-1	TRBD1	TGCGCCAGCAGCCCCGGGACAGGGGGAATCACTGAAGCTTTCTTT	CASSPGTGGITEAFF
NA	TRBV29-1	TRBJ1-2	TRBD1	TGCAGCCTCCGGGACAGGGAGGCGGGCTACACCTTC	CSLRDREAGYTF
NA	TRBV7-3	TRBJ1-6	TRBD1	TGTGCCAGCAGCTTAGACAGGGAGGCACCCCTCCACTTT	CASSLDREAPLHF
NA	TRBV10-3	TRBJ1-2	TRBD1	TGTGCCATCAGGGAACAGGGGAACTATGGCTACACCTTC	CAIREQGNYGYTF
NA	TRBV6-1	TRBJ1-4	TRBD1	TGTGCCAGCAGCCGACAGGGGTGGGATGAAAAACTGTTTTTT	CASSRQGWDEKLFF
NA	TRBV12-5	TRBJ2-1	NA	TGTGCTACCCGAGGACTCCGCAATGAGCAGTTCTTC	CATRGLRNEQFF
once	TRBV10-3	TRBJ1-1	NA	TGTGCCATCGCGGCAGAAATGAGCACTGAAGCTTTCTTT	CAIAAEMSTEAFF
NA	TRBV9	TRBJ2-7	TRBD1	TGTGCCAGCAGCGTAGGGACAGGGGACTTCTACGAGCAGTACTTC	CASSVGTGDFYEQYF
NA	TRBV9	TRBJ2-5	TRBD2	TGTGCCAGCAGCCCTTCCACTAGCGGGGCCCAAGAGACCCAGTACTTC	CASSPSTSGAQETQYF
NA	TRBV4-1	TRBJ1-5	TRBD1	TGCGCCAGCAGCCCTAGTGGATCGACAGGGGCGAGCAATCAGCCCCAGCATTTT	CASSPSGSTGASNQPQHF
NA	TRBV10-2	TRBJ2-6	NA	TGCGCCAGCACATCCGGCTCTTCGGGGTCTGGGGCCAACGTCCTGACTTTC	CASTSGSSGSGANVLTF
NA	TRBV11-2	TRBJ2-3	TRBD2	TGTGCCAGCAGCTTAGGGGACTACCCTAGCACAGATACGCAGTATTTT	CASSLGDYPSTDTQYF
NA	TRBV9	TRBJ2-1	NA	TGTGCCAGCAGCCGGAAACGCGGGCCAACACCCCTACCCTACAATGAGCAGTTCTTC	CASSRKRGPTPLPYNEQFF
NA	TRBV19	TRBJ2-1	TRBD2	TGTGCCAGTACCTCAAGCGGGGGGGCCTACAATGAGCAGTTCTTC	CASTSSGGAYNEQFF
NA	TRBV7-3	TRBJ2-7	TRBD1	TGTGCCAGCAGCCGGACAGGGGGGTCCTACGAGCAGTACTTC	CASSRTGGSYEQYF
NA	TRBV9	TRBJ2-1	NA	TGTGCCAGCAACTCCCATTGGGCTAGCAAAAATGAGCAGTTCTTC	CASNSHWASKNEQFF
NA	TRBV6-1	TRBJ2-7	TRBD1	TGTGCCAGCACAGTGACAGGGTTCTACGAGCAGTACTTC	CASTVTGFYEQYF
NA	TRBV10-3	TRBJ1-1	TRBD1	TGTGCCATCAGTGTCTCGAGGACAGGGGGAGGTTTCTTT	CAISVSRTGGGFF
NA	TRBV10-3	TRBJ2-1	NA	TGTGCCATCGCGGCCTCCTACAATGAGCAGTTCTTC	CAIAASYNEQFF
NA	TRBV2	TRBJ1-2	NA	TGTGCCAGCATGGCCCGACAGTCAAACTATGGCTACACCTTC	CASMARQSNYGYTF
NA	TRBV7-2	TRBJ1-4	NA	TGTGCCAGCGCTGACGGGGGAAAACTGTTTTTT	CASADGGKLFF
NA	TRBV7-9	TRBJ2-3	TRBD2	TGTGCCAGCAGCCTATCTAGCGGGGCAAGCTACCGAGATACGCAGTATTTT	CASSLSSGASYRDTQYF
NA	TRBV5-1	TRBJ2-3	NA	TGCGCCAGCAGCATAATAGCAGATACGCAGTATTTT	CASSIIADTQYF
NA	TRBV6-1	TRBJ1-2	NA	TGTGCCAGCGGCGGTTGGGGGGATGGCTACACCTTC	CASGGWGDGYTF
NA	TRBV10-3	TRBJ2-7	TRBD1	TGTGCCATCAGTGATGTCGGCACAGGGGACTACGAGCAGTACTTC	CAISDVGTGDYEQYF
NA	TRBV2	TRBJ1-2	TRBD1	TGTGCCGGGCTTGGGACAGGTGTCCTCTATGGCTACACCTTC	CAGLGTGVLYGYTF
NA	TRBV6-6	TRBJ2-7	TRBD1	TGTGCCAGCACCGCGACAGGGAACGTCTACGAGCAGTACTTC	CASTATGNVYEQYF
once	TRBV2	TRBJ2-7	TRBD1	TGTGCCAGCAGGGTGACAGGGAACCACGAGCAGTACTTC	CASRVTGNHEQYF
NA	TRBV2	TRBJ2-3	NA	TGTGCCAGCAGGATAGAACAGGGGAGGACAGATACGCAGTATTTT	CASRIEQGRTDTQYF